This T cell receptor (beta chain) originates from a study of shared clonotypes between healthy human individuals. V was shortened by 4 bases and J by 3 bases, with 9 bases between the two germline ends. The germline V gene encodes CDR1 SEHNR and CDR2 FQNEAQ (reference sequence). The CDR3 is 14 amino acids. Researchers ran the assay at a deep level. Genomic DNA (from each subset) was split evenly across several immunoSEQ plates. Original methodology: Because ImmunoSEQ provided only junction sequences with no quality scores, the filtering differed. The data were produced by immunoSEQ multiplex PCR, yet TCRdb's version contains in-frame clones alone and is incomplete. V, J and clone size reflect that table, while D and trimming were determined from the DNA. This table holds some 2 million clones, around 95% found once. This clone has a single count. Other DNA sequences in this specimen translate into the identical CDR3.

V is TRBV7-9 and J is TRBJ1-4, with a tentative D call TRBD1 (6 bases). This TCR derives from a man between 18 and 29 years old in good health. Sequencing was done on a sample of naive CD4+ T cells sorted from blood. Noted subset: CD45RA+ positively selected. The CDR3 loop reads CASSSGQSNEKLFF. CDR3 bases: TGTGCCAGCAGCTCCGGACAGTCTAATGAAAAACTGTTTTTT.